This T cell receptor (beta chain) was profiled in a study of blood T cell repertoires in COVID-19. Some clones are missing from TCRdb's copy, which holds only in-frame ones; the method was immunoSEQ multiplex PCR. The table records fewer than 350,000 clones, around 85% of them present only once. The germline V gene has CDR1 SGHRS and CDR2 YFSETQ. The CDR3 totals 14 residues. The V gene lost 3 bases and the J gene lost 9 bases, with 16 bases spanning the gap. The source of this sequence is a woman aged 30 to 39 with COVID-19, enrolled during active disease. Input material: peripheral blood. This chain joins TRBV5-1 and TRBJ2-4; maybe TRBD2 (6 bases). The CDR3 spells CASSSGTVGGIQYF. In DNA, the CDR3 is TGCGCCAGCAGCTCAGGTACAGTGGGGGGCATTCAGTACTTC.